These T cell receptor beta chains were read from a single sample in a study of T cell changes during pregnancy in multiple sclerosis. Clones were read by immunoSEQ multiplex PCR, and TCRdb kept only the in-frame ones, dropping some. The sample lists 100,000 to 150,000 clones, about 94% seen once, with less than 7.5% in the top ten. Sequences were derived from peripheral blood, sampled before pregnancy. The origin of the receptors is a female donor with multiple sclerosis, enrolled in a pregnancy study. The CDR3 runs from the conserved cysteine through the conserved F or W. D genes are given only for firm matches. Clone sizes are given selectively: once, few, many, or a class where the clone is expanded.

J gene,V gene,D gene,clone size,CDR3 protein,CDR3 DNA
TRBJ2-7,TRBV14,NA,NA,CASSPIRGVNYEQYF,TGTGCCAGCAGCCCGATACGGGGAGTGAATTACGAGCAGTACTTC
TRBJ2-5,TRBV6-1,TRBD2,NA,CASSVSSGERETQYF,TGTGCCAGCAGTGTGTCTAGCGGGGAACGGGAGACCCAGTACTTC
TRBJ1-1,TRBV5-1,NA,NA,CASSLTALGTEAFF,TGCGCCAGCAGCTTGACTGCTCTTGGCACTGAAGCTTTCTTT
TRBJ2-7,TRBV11-3,TRBD2,NA,CASSRTSASYEQYF,TGTGCCAGCAGTCGTACTAGCGCGTCCTACGAGCAGTACTTC
TRBJ2-7,TRBV5-4,TRBD1,once,CASSSQGAYEQYF,TGTGCCAGCAGCTCGCAGGGGGCGTACGAGCAGTACTTC
TRBJ2-7,TRBV2,NA,NA,CASSEENWGGVSEQYF,TGTGCCAGCAGTGAGGAAAACTGGGGCGGAGTGAGCGAGCAGTACTTC
TRBJ1-1,TRBV10-3,NA,NA,CAISDSVLASGTEAFF,TGTGCCATCAGTGACTCTGTGTTAGCCAGCGGGACTGAAGCTTTCTTT
TRBJ2-7,TRBV9,TRBD2,NA,CASSVGTSGAYEQYF,TGTGCCAGCAGCGTCGGGACTAGCGGGGCCTACGAGCAGTACTTC
TRBJ1-2,TRBV10-3,TRBD1,NA,CAISEGTGPANYGYTF,TGTGCCATCAGTGAGGGGACAGGGCCTGCTAACTATGGCTACACCTTC
TRBJ1-5,TRBV10-3,NA,NA,CAIGKLQVPLNQPQHF,TGTGCCATCGGAAAACTGCAGGTCCCCCTCAATCAGCCCCAGCATTTT
TRBJ1-2,TRBV28,NA,NA,CASSSGGRWGGYTF,TGTGCCAGCAGTAGCGGGGGGCGCTGGGGGGGCTACACCTTC
TRBJ1-1,TRBV10-3,TRBD1,NA,CAISGTENTEAFF,TGTGCCATCTCGGGGACAGAGAACACTGAAGCTTTCTTT
TRBJ2-1,TRBV6-6,NA,once,CASSYNYNEQFF,TGTGCCAGCAGTTATAACTACAATGAGCAGTTCTTC
TRBJ1-1,TRBV11-2,NA,few,CASSLGLEAFF,TGTGCCAGCAGCCTTGGACTTGAAGCTTTCTTT
TRBJ2-7,TRBV6-6,NA,NA,CASRAPGYEQYF,TGTGCCAGCAGAGCCCCGGGTTACGAGCAGTACTTC